A single sample gave rise to the 3 T cell receptor beta chains below, sequenced in a study of cytomegalovirus exposure and HLA in healthy donors. The protocol was immunoSEQ multiplex PCR, while the TCRdb copy is restricted to in-frame clones and leaves out a portion. The table includes 150,000 to 200,000 clones, almost 85% detected once. Source material: PBMCs. The receptors were gathered from a man aged 25-40 years in good health and CMV-seropositive.

The chain joins TRBV4-1 to TRBJ2-4, with 9 bases matching TRBD2. Trimming at V came to 1 base and at J to 0 bases, leaving 10 bases not matched to a gene. CDR1 is MGHRA, CDR2 YSYEKL, per germline. There are 19 residues in the CDR3. In DNA form, the CDR3 reads TGCGCCAGCAGCCAAGGGAGGCGGGAGGGCCCGCTAGCCAAAAACATTCAGTACTTC. It yields the protein CASSQGRREGPLAKNIQYF.

In its sample, this clone was seen once. The chain carries TRBV27 and TRBJ2-7; TRBD2 agrees at 10 bases. Trimming removed 6 bases from V and 2 bases from J; junction bases left unmatched: 7. CDR3 length equals 15 residues. Germline-derived CDR1 and CDR2 are MNHEY and SMNVEV (reference sequence). The CDR3 DNA sequence: TGTGCCAGCAGCTGGGGGACTAGCGCCGCCTACGAGCAGTACTTC. Its protein is CASSWGTSAAYEQYF.

This rearrangement joins TRBV28 to TRBJ1-2; no reliable D call. V gave up 5 bases and J gave up 4 bases, with 14 bases separating them. This CDR3 contains 14 residues. CDR1 and CDR2 (germline): MDHEN, SYDVKM. CDR3 region: CASSPPRGRYGYTF. Here the CDR3 DNA reads TGTGCCAGCAGTCCCCCACGAGGCCGCTATGGCTACACCTTC.